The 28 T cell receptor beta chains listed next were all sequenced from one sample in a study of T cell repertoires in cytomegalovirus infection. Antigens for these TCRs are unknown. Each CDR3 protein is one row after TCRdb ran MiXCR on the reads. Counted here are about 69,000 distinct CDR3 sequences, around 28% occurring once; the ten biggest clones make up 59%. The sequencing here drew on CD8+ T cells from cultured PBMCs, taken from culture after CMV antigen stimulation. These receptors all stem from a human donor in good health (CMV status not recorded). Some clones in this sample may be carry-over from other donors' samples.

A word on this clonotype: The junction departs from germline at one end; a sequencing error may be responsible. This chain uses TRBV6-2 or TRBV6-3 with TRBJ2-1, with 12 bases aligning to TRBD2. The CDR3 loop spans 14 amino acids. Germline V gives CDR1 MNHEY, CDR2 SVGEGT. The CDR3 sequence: CATRLAGDHNEQFF. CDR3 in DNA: TGTGCCACCAGACTAGCGGGGGACCACAATGAGCAATTCTTC.

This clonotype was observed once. Here the CDR3 DNA reads TGTGCCAGCAGGAAAGGTGTTGGACTAGCGGGAGTATCCTACGAGCAGTACTTC. Amino acid sequence: CASRKGVGLAGVSYEQYF. This chain links TRBV12-3 or TRBV12-4 with TRBJ2-7; 13 bases map to TRBD2. This CDR3 region has 18 residues. V lost 6 bases and J lost 1; bases outside the gene matches: 12.

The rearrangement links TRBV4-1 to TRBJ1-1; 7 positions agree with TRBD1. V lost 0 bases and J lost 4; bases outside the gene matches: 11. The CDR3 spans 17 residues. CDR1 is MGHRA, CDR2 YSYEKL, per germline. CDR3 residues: CASSQDLPGGWGTEAFF. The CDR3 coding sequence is TGCGCCAGCAGCCAAGATCTGCCAGGGGGATGGGGCACTGAAGCTTTCTTT.

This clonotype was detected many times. The CDR3 sequence is CASHDSTVNSYEQYF. CDR3 DNA sequence: TGTGCCAGCCATGACTCGACAGTGAACTCCTACGAGCAGTACTTC. The V and J genes are TRBV28 and TRBJ2-7, with D possibly TRBD1 on 5 matching bases. The CDR3 has 15 residues. Trimming cost V 8 bases and J 0 bases, with 17 bases left between them. The V gene's germline CDR1 is MDHEN and CDR2 SYDVKM.

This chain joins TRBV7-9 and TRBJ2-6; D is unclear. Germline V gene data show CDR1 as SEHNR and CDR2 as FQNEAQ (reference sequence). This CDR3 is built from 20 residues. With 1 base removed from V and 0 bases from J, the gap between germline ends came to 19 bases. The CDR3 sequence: CASSLVEFAQPSSGANVLTF. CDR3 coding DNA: TGTGCCAGCAGCTTAGTCGAATTCGCACAACCCTCCTCTGGGGCCAACGTCCTGACTTTC.

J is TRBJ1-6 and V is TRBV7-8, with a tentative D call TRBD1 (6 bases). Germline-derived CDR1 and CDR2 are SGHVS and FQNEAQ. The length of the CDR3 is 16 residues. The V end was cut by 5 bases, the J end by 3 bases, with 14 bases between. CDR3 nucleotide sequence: TGTGCCAGCAGCCAGGGGCGGCGGGACTATAATTCACCCCTCCACTTT. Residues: CASSQGRRDYNSPLHF.

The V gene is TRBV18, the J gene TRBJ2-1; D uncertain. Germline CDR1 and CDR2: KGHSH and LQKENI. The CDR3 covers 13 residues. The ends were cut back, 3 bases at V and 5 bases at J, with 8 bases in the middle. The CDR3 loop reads CASSPGQNNEQFF. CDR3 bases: TGTGCCAGCTCACCGGGCCAAAACAATGAGCAGTTCTTC.

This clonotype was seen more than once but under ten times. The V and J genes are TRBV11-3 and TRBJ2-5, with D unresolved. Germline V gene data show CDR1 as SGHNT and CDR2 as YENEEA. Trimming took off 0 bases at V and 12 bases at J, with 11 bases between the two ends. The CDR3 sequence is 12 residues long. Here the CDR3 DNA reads TGTGCCAGCAGCTTAGATCGTCGACTCGAGTACTTC. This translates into CASSLDRRLEYF.

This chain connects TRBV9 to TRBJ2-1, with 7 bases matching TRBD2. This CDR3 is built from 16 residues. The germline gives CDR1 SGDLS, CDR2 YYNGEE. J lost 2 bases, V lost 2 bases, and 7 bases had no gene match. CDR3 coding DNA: TGTGCCAGCAGCGTTGGCGGGAGCAACGCCTACAATGAGCAGTTCTTC. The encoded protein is CASSVGGSNAYNEQFF.

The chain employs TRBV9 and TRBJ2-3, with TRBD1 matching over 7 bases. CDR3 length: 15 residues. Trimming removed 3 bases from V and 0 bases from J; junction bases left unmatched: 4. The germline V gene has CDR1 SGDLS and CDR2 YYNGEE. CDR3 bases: TGTGCCAGCAGCGCCGGGACAGATAGCACAGATACGCAGTATTTT. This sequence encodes CASSAGTDSTDTQYF.

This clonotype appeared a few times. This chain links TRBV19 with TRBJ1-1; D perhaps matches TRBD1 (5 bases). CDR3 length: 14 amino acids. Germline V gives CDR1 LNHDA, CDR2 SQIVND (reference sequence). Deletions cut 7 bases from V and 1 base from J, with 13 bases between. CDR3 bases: TGTGCCAGTAATCCTGACAGCGGGAACACTGAAGCTTTCTTT. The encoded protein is CASNPDSGNTEAFF.

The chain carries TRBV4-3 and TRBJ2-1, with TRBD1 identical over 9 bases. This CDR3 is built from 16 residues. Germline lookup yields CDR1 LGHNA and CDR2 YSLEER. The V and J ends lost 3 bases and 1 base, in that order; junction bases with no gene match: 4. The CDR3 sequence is CASSHPGQGSYNEQFF. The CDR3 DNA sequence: TGCGCCAGCAGCCACCCGGGACAGGGATCCTACAATGAGCAGTTCTTC.

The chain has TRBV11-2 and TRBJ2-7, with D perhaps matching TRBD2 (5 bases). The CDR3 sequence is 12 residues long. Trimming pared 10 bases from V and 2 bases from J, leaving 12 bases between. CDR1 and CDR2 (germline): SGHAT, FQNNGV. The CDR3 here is CATRSGPYEQYF. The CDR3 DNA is TGTGCCACGCGCAGCGGCCCCTACGAGCAGTACTTC.

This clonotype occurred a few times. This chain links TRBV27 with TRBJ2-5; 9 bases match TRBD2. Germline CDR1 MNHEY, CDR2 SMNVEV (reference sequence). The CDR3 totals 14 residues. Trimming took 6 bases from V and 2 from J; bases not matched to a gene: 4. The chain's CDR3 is CASRTSGFQETQYF. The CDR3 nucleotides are TGTGCCAGCAGGACTAGCGGCTTTCAAGAGACCCAGTACTTC.

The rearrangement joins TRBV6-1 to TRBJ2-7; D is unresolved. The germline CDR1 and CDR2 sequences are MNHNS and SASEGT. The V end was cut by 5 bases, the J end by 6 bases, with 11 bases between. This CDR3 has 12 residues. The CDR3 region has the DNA TGTGCCAGCAGTTACTCTCAAATCGAGCAGTACTTC. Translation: CASSYSQIEQYF.

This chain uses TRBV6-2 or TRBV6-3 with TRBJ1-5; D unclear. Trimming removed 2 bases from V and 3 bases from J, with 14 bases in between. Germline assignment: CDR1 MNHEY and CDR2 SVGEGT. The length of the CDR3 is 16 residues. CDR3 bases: TGTGCCAGCAGTTACGCCAGTCTAGGGTTCAATCAGCCCCAGCATTTT. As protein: CASSYASLGFNQPQHF.

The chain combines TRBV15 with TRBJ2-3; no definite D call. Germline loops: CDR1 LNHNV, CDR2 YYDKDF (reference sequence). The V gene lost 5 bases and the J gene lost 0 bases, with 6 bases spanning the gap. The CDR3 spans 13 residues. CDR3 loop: CATSESSTDTQYF. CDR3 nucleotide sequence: TGTGCCACCAGCGAAAGTAGCACAGATACGCAGTATTTT.

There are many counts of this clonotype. CDR3 sequence reads: CASSSYVGERVGEQYF. In nucleotides, the CDR3 is TGTGCCAGCAGCTCATACGTTGGGGAGAGGGTCGGTGAGCAGTACTTC. The rearrangement links TRBV7-6 to TRBJ2-7, with TRBD2 as a possible D gene (5 bases). Germline values: CDR1 SGHVS, CDR2 FNYEAQ. Trimming removed 4 bases at V and 7 bases at J, with 23 bases between. This CDR3 contains 16 residues.

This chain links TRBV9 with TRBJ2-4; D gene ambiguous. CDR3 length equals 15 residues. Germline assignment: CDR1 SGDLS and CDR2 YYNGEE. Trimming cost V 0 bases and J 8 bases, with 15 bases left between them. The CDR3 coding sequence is TGTGCCAGCAGCGTAGCTGCGGCCGCCTCGGACATTCAGTACTTC. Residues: CASSVAAAASDIQYF.

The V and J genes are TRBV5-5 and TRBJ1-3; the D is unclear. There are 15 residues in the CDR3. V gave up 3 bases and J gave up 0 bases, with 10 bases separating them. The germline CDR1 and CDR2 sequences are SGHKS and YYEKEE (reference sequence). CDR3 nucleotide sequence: TGTGCCAGCAGCTCCTACGGGAACTCTGGAAACACCATATATTTT. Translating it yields CASSSYGNSGNTIYF.

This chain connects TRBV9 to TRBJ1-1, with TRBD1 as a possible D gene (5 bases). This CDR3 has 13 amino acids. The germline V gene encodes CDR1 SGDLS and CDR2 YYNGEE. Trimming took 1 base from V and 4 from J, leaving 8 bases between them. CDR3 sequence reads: CASSVLGGTEAFF. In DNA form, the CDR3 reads TGTGCCAGCAGCGTACTGGGGGGCACTGAAGCTTTCTTT.

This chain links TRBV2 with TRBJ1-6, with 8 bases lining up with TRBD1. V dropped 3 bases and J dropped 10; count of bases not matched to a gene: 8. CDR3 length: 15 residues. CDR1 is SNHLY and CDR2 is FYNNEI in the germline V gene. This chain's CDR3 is CASSDREQGDSPLHF. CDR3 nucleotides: TGTGCCAGCAGTGACAGGGAACAGGGGGACTCACCCCTCCACTTT. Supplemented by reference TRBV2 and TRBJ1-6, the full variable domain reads EPEVTQTPSHQVTQMGQEVILRCVPISNHLYFYWYRQILGQKVEFLVSFYNNEISEKSEIFDDQFSVERPDGSNFTLKIRSTKLEDSAMYFCASSDREQGDSPLHFGNGTRLTVT.

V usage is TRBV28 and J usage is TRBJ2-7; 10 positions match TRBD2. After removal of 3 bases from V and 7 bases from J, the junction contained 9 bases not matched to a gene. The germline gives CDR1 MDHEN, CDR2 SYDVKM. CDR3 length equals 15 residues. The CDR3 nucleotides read TGTGCCAGCAGTTTGGAGAGCGGGAGGGCCTGGGAGCAGTACTTC. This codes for CASSLESGRAWEQYF. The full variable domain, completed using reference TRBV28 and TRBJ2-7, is DVKVTQSSRYLVKRTGEKVFLECVQDMDHENMFWYRQDPGLGLRLIYFSYDVKMKEKGDIPEGYSVSREKKERFSLILESASTNQTSMYLCASSLESGRAWEQYFGPGTRLTVT.

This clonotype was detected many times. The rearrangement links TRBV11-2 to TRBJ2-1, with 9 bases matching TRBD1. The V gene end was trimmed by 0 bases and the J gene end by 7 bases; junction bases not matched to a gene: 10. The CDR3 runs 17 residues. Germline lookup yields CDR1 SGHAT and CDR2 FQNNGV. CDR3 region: CASSLEGQGFGGNEQFF. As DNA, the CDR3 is TGTGCCAGCAGCTTAGAGGGACAGGGTTTTGGGGGGAATGAGCAGTTCTTC.

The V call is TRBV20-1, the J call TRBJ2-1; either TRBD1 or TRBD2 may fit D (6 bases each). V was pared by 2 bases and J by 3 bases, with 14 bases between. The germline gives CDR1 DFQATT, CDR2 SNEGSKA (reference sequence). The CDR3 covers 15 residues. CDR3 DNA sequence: TGCAGTGCTAGAAGGGGGGCCCTCTACTACAATGAGCAGTTCTTC. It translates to CSARRGALYYNEQFF.

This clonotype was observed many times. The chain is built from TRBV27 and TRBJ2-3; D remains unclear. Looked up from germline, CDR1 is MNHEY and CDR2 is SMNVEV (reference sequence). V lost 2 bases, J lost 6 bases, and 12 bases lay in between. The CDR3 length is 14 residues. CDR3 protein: CASSLEPILDTQYF. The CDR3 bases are TGTGCCAGCAGTTTAGAGCCTATCCTGGATACGCAGTATTTT.

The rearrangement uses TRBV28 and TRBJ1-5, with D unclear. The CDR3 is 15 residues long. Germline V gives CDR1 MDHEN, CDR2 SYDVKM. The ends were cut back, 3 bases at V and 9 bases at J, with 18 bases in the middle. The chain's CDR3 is CASSLATTTSWPQHF. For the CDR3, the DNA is TGTGCCAGCAGTTTGGCTACGACAACCTCCTGGCCCCAGCATTTT.

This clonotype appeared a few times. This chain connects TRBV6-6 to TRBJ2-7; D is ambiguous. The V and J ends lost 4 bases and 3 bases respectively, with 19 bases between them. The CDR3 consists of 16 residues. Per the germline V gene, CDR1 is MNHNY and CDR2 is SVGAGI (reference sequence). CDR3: CASSSPVPTRNYEQYF. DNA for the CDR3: TGTGCCAGCAGTTCCCCCGTCCCGACAAGAAACTACGAGCAGTACTTC.